These 16 T cell receptor beta chains were all obtained from the same sample, sequenced in a study of blood T cell repertoires in COVID-19. Clones were read by immunoSEQ multiplex PCR, and TCRdb kept only the in-frame ones, dropping some. Counted here are under 200,000 clones, 82% occurring once; the ten biggest clones make up less than 5.5%. The specimen was PBMCs or T cells enriched from blood (not recorded which). The source is a woman aged 55-69 years with acute COVID-19.

The chain couples TRBV12-3 or TRBV12-4 to TRBJ2-5; TRBD1 might be the D (6 bases). The CDR3 has 13 residues. Trimming shortened V by 3 bases and J by 5 bases, and 10 bases separated the two germline ends. CDR3 protein: CASSLGARETQYF. In DNA form, the CDR3 reads TGTGCCAGCAGTTTGGGGGCGCGGGAGACCCAGTACTTC.

The chain is built from TRBV18 and TRBJ1-2; a weak D match, TRBD1 (5 bases). This CDR3 spans 15 amino acids. Looked up from germline, CDR1 is KGHSH and CDR2 is LQKENI. Trimming stripped 4 bases from V and 3 bases from J, with 15 bases between. The CDR3 DNA is TGTGCCAGCTCACTTCTTAAGACAGAGTACTATGGCTACACCTTC. It codes for CASSLLKTEYYGYTF.

The J gene is TRBJ2-5, the V gene TRBV13, with D possibly being TRBD2 (6 bases). CDR3 size: 12 residues. Trimming shortened V by 4 bases and J by 5 bases, and 8 bases separated the two germline ends. Germline lookup yields CDR1 PRHDT and CDR2 FYEKMQ (reference sequence). CDR3 sequence (DNA): TGTGCCAGCAGCTCGGAGGGGGAGACCCAGTACTTC. Residues: CASSSEGETQYF.

The chain couples TRBV7-6 to TRBJ1-6, with a tentative D call TRBD1 (6 bases). The CDR3 contains 15 residues. V was trimmed by 4 bases and J by 5 bases, leaving 12 bases between them. Germline assignment: CDR1 SGHVS and CDR2 FNYEAQ. The DNA of the CDR3 is TGTGCCAGCAGCTCAGGGGCCTCTCATAATTCACCCCTCCACTTT. This encodes CASSSGASHNSPLHF.

This chain joins TRBV5-5 and TRBJ1-1, with D hard to call. Germline loops: CDR1 SGHKS, CDR2 YYEKEE (reference sequence). Trimming shortened V by 0 bases and J by 0 bases, and 6 bases separated the two germline ends. The CDR3 runs 14 residues. CDR3 sequence reads: CASSLVAMNTEAFF. DNA of the CDR3: TGTGCCAGCAGCTTGGTGGCCATGAACACTGAAGCTTTCTTT.

The chain combines TRBV7-9 with TRBJ1-6, with D possibly matching TRBD1 (5 bases). Germline CDR1 SEHNR, CDR2 FQNEAQ (reference sequence). With 5 bases removed from V and 8 bases from J, the gap between germline ends came to 13 bases. CDR3 size: 14 residues. The CDR3 DNA reads as TGTGCCAGCAGCCCCTCAGGGAGGGATTCACCCCTCCACTTT. Translation gives CASSPSGRDSPLHF.

The chain carries TRBV15 and TRBJ1-4; D is ambiguous. Germline assignment: CDR1 LNHNV and CDR2 YYDKDF (reference sequence). The CDR3 totals 16 residues. V was clipped by 4 bases and J by 1 base, with 13 bases between them. The CDR3 loop is CATSNPEVGTNEKLFF. DNA for the CDR3: TGTGCCACCAGCAACCCGGAGGTGGGAACTAATGAAAAACTGTTTTTT.

This rearrangement joins TRBV11-3 to TRBJ2-2, with 9 bases matching TRBD1. The CDR3 totals 16 residues. The germline V gene encodes CDR1 SGHNT and CDR2 YENEEA. V dropped 5 bases and J dropped 4; count of bases not matched to a gene: 8. The CDR3 sequence is CASSPGQGRGTGELFF. The CDR3 coding sequence is TGTGCCAGCAGCCCGGGACAGGGACGAGGCACCGGGGAGCTGTTTTTT.

J is TRBJ2-1 and V is TRBV11-2; D is unresolved. This CDR3 spans 14 amino acids. Between the trimmed V and J ends, which lost 4 bases and 6 bases, there was a span of 13 bases. Germline V CDR1 and CDR2: SGHAT, FQNNGV. This CDR3 reads CASSSFRRANEQFF. CDR3 coding DNA: TGTGCCAGCAGCTCTTTCCGTAGAGCCAATGAGCAGTTCTTC.

The V and J genes are TRBV12-3 or TRBV12-4 and TRBJ2-5; 8 nucleotides align to TRBD1. This CDR3 contains 13 residues. Trimming cost V 6 bases and J 7 bases; bases outside gene matches: 7. CDR3 bases: TGTGCCAGCAGGCCGACAGGGGATGGGACCCAGTACTTC. Translated, it gives CASRPTGDGTQYF.

V and J are TRBV19 and TRBJ1-2; 11 bases map to TRBD1. The CDR3 spans 14 residues. V lost 9 bases and J lost 8; bases outside the gene matches: 11. Germline V gene lookup returns CDR1 LNHDA and CDR2 SQIVND (reference sequence). The CDR3 here is CASLGQGAPGGYTF. The CDR3 region has the DNA TGTGCCAGCCTCGGACAGGGGGCACCGGGGGGCTACACCTTC.

The chain uses TRBV4-3 and TRBJ1-2, with D maybe TRBD1 (6 bases). Per the germline V gene, CDR1 is LGHNA and CDR2 is YSLEER. The CDR3 loop spans 16 amino acids. V lost 4 bases and J 7 bases, leaving 22 bases between the germline ends. The DNA of the CDR3 is TGCGCCAGCAGCCCCTCCCGGGGGGGCGCGTCTTCTGGCTACACCTTC. It specifies CASSPSRGGASSGYTF.

This chain joins TRBV18 and TRBJ2-3, with a possible D match to TRBD1 (5 bases). The CDR3 totals 17 residues. Trimming shortened V by 2 bases and J by 0 bases, and 15 bases separated the two germline ends. Germline V gives CDR1 KGHSH, CDR2 LQKENI. The CDR3 DNA reads TGTGCCAGCTCACCAGAGGTGGGGCCCTCTAGCACAGATACGCAGTATTTT. Amino acids: CASSPEVGPSSTDTQYF. Complete variable domain (other parts from reference TRBV18 and TRBJ2-3): NAGVMQNPRHLVRRRGQEARLRCSPMKGHSHVYWYRQLPEEGLKFMVYLQKENIIDESGMPKERFSAEFPKEGPSILRIQQVVRGDSAAYFCASSPEVGPSSTDTQYFGPGTRLTVL.

The chain uses TRBV28 and TRBJ1-2, with TRBD1 identical over 8 bases. CDR3 length: 15 amino acids. With 5 bases clipped from V and 4 bases from J, the junction kept 9 bases outside the gene matches. The germline V gene encodes CDR1 MDHEN and CDR2 SYDVKM. CDR3: CASSPADRVGYGYTF. The CDR3 coding sequence is TGTGCCAGCAGTCCGGCGGACAGGGTCGGCTATGGCTACACCTTC.

This clone was recorded only once. This chain connects TRBV10-3 to TRBJ1-2; D remains unclear. CDR3 size: 14 residues. CDR1 and CDR2 from the germline V gene are ENHRY and SYGVKD. V dropped 3 bases and J dropped 4 bases, with 12 bases sitting between them. CDR3 DNA sequence: TGTGCCATCAGTGATGGGCAGTTGTCCTATGGCTACACCTTC. It codes for CAISDGQLSYGYTF.

This clone was seen only once. The gene calls are TRBV4-1 and TRBJ2-5, with 7 bases identical to TRBD2. V was clipped by 0 bases and J by 0 bases; unmatched bases: 4. The CDR3 is made up of 16 amino acids. CDR1 and CDR2 from the germline V gene are MGHRA and YSYEKL. DNA for the CDR3: TGCGCCAGCAGCCAAGACTGGGGGGGGAACCAAGAGACCCAGTACTTC. It codes for CASSQDWGGNQETQYF.